These T cell receptor beta chains were read from a single sample in a study of T cell repertoires in cytomegalovirus infection. TCRdb reanalysed the reads using MiXCR and keeps one entry per CDR3 protein. The repertoire holds approximately 910,000 distinct CDR3 sequences, with under 40% as singletons. No cognate antigen is known for these TCRs. The input for sequencing was cultured CD8+ T cells from PBMCs, taken from culture after CMV antigen stimulation. Source of these receptors: a human donor in good health (CMV status not recorded). Some clones in this sample may be carry-over from other donors' samples. Each CDR3 is given with its conserved first and last residue. The D gene is left open where the match is weak. Only part of the rows carry a size: once, few, many, or a class if the clone is expanded.

17,TRBJ2-1,TRBD1,NA,TRBV18,CASSPLGQESPQPWQFF,TGTGCCAGCTCACCCCTGGGACAGGAAAGCCCTCAACCATGGCAGTTCTTC
16,TRBJ2-2,TRBD1,many,TRBV5-1,CASSLGPGQGSGELFF,TGCGCCAGCAGCCTAGGACCGGGACAGGGTTCCGGGGAGCTGTTTTTT
13,TRBJ2-2,NA,NA,TRBV11-2,CASSTLRTGELFF,TGTGCCAGCAGCACACTGCGCACCGGGGAGCTGTTTTTT
15,TRBJ1-1,TRBD1,NA,TRBV2,CASVLEGASDTEAFF,TGTGCCAGCGTCTTGGAGGGGGCATCGGACACTGAAGCTTTCTTT
15,TRBJ1-2,NA,NA,TRBV6-1,CASAYPGKANYGYTF,TGTGCCAGCGCGTATCCGGGCAAAGCTAACTATGGCTACACCTTC
15,TRBJ1-3,TRBD1,NA,TRBV3-1,CASSPGTASGNTIYF,TGTGCCAGCAGCCCCGGGACAGCGTCTGGAAACACCATATATTTT
16,TRBJ2-4,NA,NA,TRBV9,CASSVAILGAKNIQYF,TGTGCCAGCAGCGTAGCCATCCTGGGAGCCAAAAACATTCAGTACTTC
15,TRBJ2-5,TRBD2,NA,TRBV5-6,CASSLERGAEETQYF,TGTGCCAGCAGCTTGGAGCGGGGGGCGGAAGAGACCCAGTACTTC
16,TRBJ2-1,TRBD2,many,TRBV7-2,CASSLTGLAGIAEQFF,TGTGCCAGCAGCCTTACCGGTCTAGCGGGGATCGCTGAGCAGTTCTTC
13,TRBJ2-7,NA,few,TRBV7-2,CASSLGLHYEQYF,TGTGCCAGCAGCTTAGGCCTACACTACGAGCAGTACTTC
14,TRBJ1-6,NA,NA,TRBV5-8,CASSFQGQGSPLHF,TGTGCCAGCAGCTTTCAGGGGCAAGGTTCACCCCTCCACTTT
12,TRBJ2-3,NA,many,TRBV7-9,CASSSRLDTQYF,TGTGCCAGCAGCTCCCGGTTAGATACGCAGTATTTT
16,TRBJ2-7,NA,NA,TRBV19,CASSIEVRTDYGEQYF,TGTGCCAGTAGTATAGAGGTCAGGACAGATTACGGAGAGCAGTACTTC
13,TRBJ1-1,TRBD1,many,TRBV7-8,CASSFRGQGEAFF,TGTGCCAGCAGCTTCAGGGGGCAGGGTGAAGCTTTCTTT
15,TRBJ2-5,TRBD1,NA,TRBV4-1,CASSQEGQVIETQYF,TGCGCCAGCAGCCAAGAAGGACAGGTGATAGAGACCCAGTACTTC
15,TRBJ2-3,TRBD2,NA,TRBV12-3/TRBV12-4,CASSWTTSSTDTQYF,TGTGCCAGCAGTTGGACGACTAGCAGCACAGATACGCAGTATTTT
14,TRBJ2-5,NA,NA,TRBV28,CASSKLTGLETQYF,TGTGCCAGCAGCAAGCTTACAGGGCTGGAGACCCAGTACTTC
17,TRBJ2-2,TRBD1,NA,TRBV6-1,CASSEAVDRVNTGELFF,TGTGCCAGCAGTGAAGCGGTGGACAGGGTGAACACCGGGGAGCTGTTTTTT
13,TRBJ2-1,NA,few,TRBV6-4,CASSEQNNNEQFF,TGTGCCAGCAGTGAGCAAAATAACAATGAGCAGTTCTTC
14,TRBJ2-2,NA,NA,TRBV7-4,CVSSTTGNTGELFF,TGTGTCAGCAGCACGACAGGGAACACCGGGGAGCTGTTTTTT
15,TRBJ2-2,NA,many,TRBV7-2,CASSLATTDTGELFF,TGTGCCAGCAGCTTAGCGACGACTGACACCGGGGAGCTGTTTTTT
15,TRBJ2-3,NA,NA,TRBV2,CASTEGQGSTDTQYF,TGTGCCAGCACCGAAGGGCAGGGGAGCACAGATACGCAGTATTTT
15,TRBJ2-3,NA,NA,TRBV7-2,CASNLVGQDTDTQYF,TGTGCCAGCAACTTAGTAGGGCAGGACACAGATACGCAGTATTTT
14,TRBJ2-3,NA,few,TRBV7-9,CASSSSSGENTQYF,TGTGCCAGCAGCTCTTCATCAGGGGAGAATACGCAGTATTTT
18,TRBJ2-3,NA,few,TRBV6-6,CASSYSIGSGLSTDTQYF,TGTGCCAGCAGTTACTCGATAGGTTCAGGGCTTAGCACAGATACGCAGTATTTT
15,TRBJ2-1,TRBD2,few,TRBV28,CASVRASGGANEQFF,TGTGCCAGCGTTAGGGCTAGCGGGGGGGCCAATGAGCAGTTCTTC
17,TRBJ2-4,NA,few,TRBV27,CASSLSSYNHKTDIQYF,TGTGCCAGCAGTTTATCGAGCTATAACCACAAAACGGACATTCAGTACTTC
18,TRBJ2-3,TRBD2,NA,TRBV7-9,CASSYSLSGGPITDTQYF,TGTGCCAGCAGCTACTCCCTTAGCGGGGGGCCGATCACAGATACGCAGTATTTT
15,TRBJ2-1,NA,many,TRBV7-2,CASSPAGTTYNEQFF,TGTGCCAGCAGCCCTGCTGGGACGACCTACAATGAGCAGTTCTTC
15,TRBJ2-2,TRBD1,NA,TRBV6-5,CASSYSAGGTGELFF,TGTGCCAGCAGTTACTCAGCAGGGGGAACCGGGGAGCTGTTTTTT
13,TRBJ2-3,TRBD1,NA,TRBV12-3/TRBV12-4,CASSLTGIDTQYF,TGTGCCAGCAGTTTGACAGGGATAGATACGCAGTATTTT
17,TRBJ2-2,TRBD1,few,TRBV27,CASSLYETGGPTGELFF,TGTGCCAGCAGTTTATACGAGACAGGGGGTCCCACCGGGGAGCTGTTTTTT
12,TRBJ2-1,NA,NA,TRBV19,CDSSIGVREQFF,TGTGACAGTAGTATCGGGGTGAGGGAGCAGTTCTTC
18,TRBJ2-6,NA,many,TRBV5-6,CASSFMGFDGIGANVLTF,TGTGCCAGCAGCTTCATGGGATTTGATGGGATTGGGGCCAACGTCCTGACTTTC
19,TRBJ2-1,TRBD2,few,TRBV2,CASSEATTPSGQTYNEQFF,TGTGCCAGCAGTGAAGCTACCACGCCTAGCGGGCAAACCTACAATGAGCAGTTCTTC
17,TRBJ1-6,NA,NA,TRBV27,CASSPGAQPSSNSPLHF,TGTGCCAGCAGTCCAGGGGCACAGCCCTCTAGTAATTCACCCCTCCACTTT
15,TRBJ1-2,NA,NA,TRBV4-2,CASSQVLETAYGYTF,TGTGCCAGCAGCCAAGTTCTAGAGACCGCCTATGGCTACACCTTC
15,TRBJ1-5,NA,NA,TRBV7-9,CASRLGGGSNQPQHF,TGTGCCAGCAGGCTCGGGGGTGGGAGCAATCAGCCCCAGCATTTT
13,TRBJ1-1,TRBD1,once,TRBV7-6,CASSHTGTGEAFF,TGTGCCAGCAGCCATACCGGGACAGGGGAAGCTTTCTTT
18,TRBJ2-1,TRBD2,NA,TRBV4-1,CASSQERSSGAPYNEQFF,TGCGCCAGCAGCCAAGAACGGTCTAGCGGGGCTCCCTACAATGAGCAGTTCTTC
17,TRBJ1-3,NA,few,TRBV2,CASSEVGGLRAGNTIYF,TGTGCCAGCAGTGAAGTTGGGGGACTTAGGGCTGGAAACACCATATATTTT
17,TRBJ2-7,TRBD2,NA,TRBV13,CASSAGLAGGDSYEQYF,TGTGCCAGCAGCGCCGGACTAGCGGGGGGCGACTCCTACGAGCAGTACTTC
15,TRBJ2-5,TRBD1,many,TRBV4-1,CASSQGWTGQETQYF,TGCGCCAGCAGCCAGGGATGGACAGGGCAAGAGACCCAGTACTTC
15,TRBJ1-2,TRBD1,few,TRBV19,CASSPGTGGVYGYTF,TGTGCCAGTAGTCCTGGGACAGGGGGCGTCTATGGCTACACCTTC
20,TRBJ2-2,TRBD2,NA,TRBV11-3,CASSSATSGLAGGNTGELFF,TGTGCCAGCAGCTCGGCCACCTCGGGACTAGCGGGGGGGAACACCGGGGAGCTGTTTTTT
15,TRBJ2-2,NA,NA,TRBV11-1,CASYGGGANTGELFF,TGTGCCAGCTACGGAGGGGGGGCCAACACCGGGGAGCTGTTTTTT
15,TRBJ2-3,TRBD2,NA,TRBV28,CASSFLAGITDTQYF,TGTGCCAGCAGTTTTCTAGCGGGTATCACAGATACGCAGTATTTT
16,TRBJ2-2,NA,few,TRBV14,CASSQVRGRNTGELFF,TGTGCCAGCAGCCAAGTTCGGGGCAGAAACACCGGGGAGCTGTTTTTT
13,TRBJ2-1,TRBD2,few,TRBV29-1,CSVERRSGGEQFF,TGCAGCGTTGAACGTCGTAGCGGGGGGGAGCAGTTCTTC
15,TRBJ2-1,NA,few,TRBV7-8,CASSTGTESYNEQFF,TGTGCCAGCAGCACCGGGACCGAGAGCTACAATGAGCAGTTCTTC
15,TRBJ1-6,TRBD1,NA,TRBV7-9,CASRIIRDSNSLIHF,TGTGCCAGCAGAATAATCCGGGACAGTAATTCACTCATCCACTTT
15,TRBJ2-7,NA,NA,TRBV27,CASSLGSRQTYEQYF,TGTGCCAGCAGTTTAGGCTCGCGACAAACGTACGAGCAGTACTTC
18,TRBJ1-5,TRBD1,many,TRBV12-5,CASGPPFTDRDYNQPQHF,TGTGCTAGTGGTCCACCCTTCACGGACAGGGACTACAATCAGCCCCAGCATTTT
15,TRBJ2-7,NA,NA,TRBV7-6,CASSPPPVSSYEQYF,TGTGCCAGCAGCCCTCCCCCGGTGAGCTCCTACGAGCAGTACTTC
14,TRBJ1-2,NA,once,TRBV7-9,CASRFLQGLNGYTF,TGTGCCAGCAGGTTCCTGCAAGGACTGAATGGCTACACCTTC
14,TRBJ1-2,NA,NA,TRBV7-9,CASSSPGAVPPGTF,TGTGCCAGCAGCTCCCCCGGGGCAGTTCCTCCGGGCACCTTC
16,TRBJ1-2,NA,few,TRBV9,CASSVSYRAELYGYTF,TGTGCCAGCAGCGTGAGCTACAGGGCGGAATTATATGGCTACACCTTC
12,TRBJ2-1,NA,NA,TRBV7-9,CASSPADYQQFF,TGTGCCAGCAGCCCCGCAGACTACCAGCAGTTCTTC
14,TRBJ2-1,NA,few,TRBV5-6,CASSLGARGNEQFF,TGTGCCAGCAGCTTGGGGGCCAGGGGCAATGAGCAGTTCTTC
20,TRBJ2-2,TRBD2,few,TRBV12-3/TRBV12-4,CASRRVWGLAGGLNTGELFF,TGTGCCAGCAGGAGAGTTTGGGGACTAGCGGGGGGCTTGAACACCGGGGAGCTGTTTTTT